A selection of T cell receptor beta chains follows, all from one sample in a study of T cell responses to AZD1222 COVID-19 vaccine. The repertoire was sequenced with immunoSEQ multiplex PCR; TCRdb's copy has only in-frame clones and lacks some. The table records about 56,000 clones, approximately 86% of them present only once. The source was peripheral blood, collected 28 days after the second AZD1222 dose. The receptors originated from an adult who received the AZD1222 COVID-19 vaccine. The CDR3 runs from the conserved cysteine through the conserved F or W. A D gene is named only where the DNA matches it firmly. Only some rows state a clone size, as once, few, many or a class for expanded clones.

d_call	v_call	j_call	clone_size	cdr3_nt	cdr3_aa
TRBD1	TRBV19	TRBJ1-2	NA	TGTGCCAGTAGTCTTGAAACCGGGACAGGGAACTATGGCTACACCTTC	CASSLETGTGNYGYTF
NA	TRBV11-2	TRBJ1-3	NA	TGTGCCAGCAGCGTCAACAGGAATACTGGAAACACCATATATTTT	CASSVNRNTGNTIYF
TRBD2	TRBV4-2	TRBJ2-1	NA	TGTGCCAGCAGCCAGAGAGGAGCGGGAGGGCCCTCCTACAATGAGCAGTTCTTC	CASSQRGAGGPSYNEQFF
TRBD2	TRBV9	TRBJ2-1	NA	TGTGCCAGCAGCGTAGTTCCCTCTCTAGCGGGAGGGCCAAATGAGCAGTTCTTC	CASSVVPSLAGGPNEQFF
TRBD2	TRBV19	TRBJ2-7	NA	TGTGCCAGTAGTCTTGGGACTAGTGGTACCTACGAGCAGTACTTC	CASSLGTSGTYEQYF
TRBD1	TRBV7-8	TRBJ1-2	NA	TGTGCCAGCACCCCCCTGGGGAGGGGACAGGGCTACACCTTC	CASTPLGRGQGYTF
NA	TRBV3-1/TRBV3-2	TRBJ2-5	NA	TGTGCCAGCAGCCAAGATTTTCAGGGGATTCCTGGGACCCAGTACTTC	CASSQDFQGIPGTQYF
NA	TRBV19	TRBJ1-5	NA	TGTGCCAGTAGTATCTGGACAGTTAATCAGCCCCAGCATTTT	CASSIWTVNQPQHF
TRBD2	TRBV7-3	TRBJ2-2	NA	TGTGCCAGCAGCCCCCAGGGACTAGCGGGAGCAGGGTTTTCCGGGGAGCTGTTTTTT	CASSPQGLAGAGFSGELFF
NA	TRBV19	TRBJ2-1	NA	TGTGCCAGTAGTATAGAAGACTCCTACAATGAGCAGTTCTTC	CASSIEDSYNEQFF
NA	TRBV5-4	TRBJ2-3	NA	TGTGCCAGCAGCTTGGCCGTCGGGGACACAGATACGCAGTATTTT	CASSLAVGDTDTQYF
NA	TRBV14	TRBJ2-7	NA	TGTGCCAGCAGCCAAGAGTCGGGCAGCTCCTACGAGCAGTACTTC	CASSQESGSSYEQYF
TRBD2	TRBV19	TRBJ2-1	NA	TGTGCCAGTAGTACTCCGGGGGAGGGGACCTACAATGAGCAGTTCTTC	CASSTPGEGTYNEQFF
NA	TRBV7-2	TRBJ2-5	NA	TGTGCCAGCAGCTTAGGGCAAGAGACCCAGTACTTC	CASSLGQETQYF
NA	TRBV2	TRBJ1-6	few	TGTGCCAGCACCGAACGGGTTAATTCACCCCTCCACTTT	CASTERVNSPLHF
NA	TRBV7-2	TRBJ1-1	once	TGTGCCAGCAGAGACAGGTACACTGAAGCTTTCTTT	CASRDRYTEAFF
NA	TRBV6-5	TRBJ2-2	NA	TGTGCCAGCAGTATCGCGGAGGGGACCGGGGAGCTGTTTTTT	CASSIAEGTGELFF
NA	TRBV11-3	TRBJ2-5	NA	TGTGCCAGCAGCTTAGCGGGGACGGAACAAGAGACCCAGTACTTC	CASSLAGTEQETQYF
NA	TRBV9	TRBJ2-1	NA	TGTGCCAGCAGCGTAGAGACCTTAAATTACAATGAGCAGTTCTTC	CASSVETLNYNEQFF
NA	TRBV30	TRBJ1-3	NA	TGTGCCTGGAGTCCACTCCGGAGCTCTGGAAACACCATATATTTT	CAWSPLRSSGNTIYF
NA	TRBV18	TRBJ1-5	NA	TGTGCCAGCTCACCAGGGGGCCCGAATCAGCCCCAGCATTTT	CASSPGGPNQPQHF
NA	TRBV7-9	TRBJ1-2	NA	TGTGCCAGCAGCTTAGCAGGGGCGGACTATGGCTACACCTTC	CASSLAGADYGYTF
NA	TRBV27	TRBJ2-1	NA	TGTGCCAGCAGTTTATGGGATACCTCCTACAATGAGCAGTTCTTC	CASSLWDTSYNEQFF
TRBD1	TRBV7-2	TRBJ1-5	NA	TGTGCCAGCAGCTCACGGACAGGGGGCGGTAGTCAGCCCCAGCATTTT	CASSSRTGGGSQPQHF
NA	TRBV28	TRBJ2-5	NA	TGTGCCAGCAGTACACCAGGGTACGCTCAGGAGACCCAGTACTTC	CASSTPGYAQETQYF
TRBD1	TRBV9	TRBJ1-4	NA	TGTGCCAGCAGCCGGGGACAGATTAGCGAAAAACTGTTTTTT	CASSRGQISEKLFF
NA	TRBV29-1	TRBJ2-2	NA	TGCAGCGTTGGCAGGGGAAACACCGGGGAGCTGTTTTTT	CSVGRGNTGELFF
TRBD2	TRBV15	TRBJ2-7	NA	TGTGCCACCAGCAGAGCCCTAGCGGGGGACTACGAGCAGTACTTC	CATSRALAGDYEQYF
TRBD1	TRBV7-3	TRBJ1-2	few	TGTGCCAGCAGCTCAGGACAGGGTCCCTATGGCTACACCTTC	CASSSGQGPYGYTF
TRBD1	TRBV2	TRBJ1-2	NA	TGTGCCAGTCAGGGGGAGAGTAACTATGGCTACACCTTC	CASQGESNYGYTF
NA	TRBV19	TRBJ2-1	NA	TGTGCCAGTAGCCGGTCCTACAATGAGCAGTTCTTC	CASSRSYNEQFF
NA	TRBV7-9	TRBJ2-5	once	TGTGCCGGGGGACTCAACCAAGAGACCCAGTACTTC	CAGGLNQETQYF
TRBD1	TRBV6-5	TRBJ2-1	NA	TGTGCCAGCAGTCGACAGGGGGCAGGGAATGAGCAGTTCTTC	CASSRQGAGNEQFF
TRBD1	TRBV28	TRBJ1-2	NA	TGTGCCAGCGGTATTAGACAGGGTCGTGTCTACTATGGCTACACCTTC	CASGIRQGRVYYGYTF
NA	TRBV2	TRBJ1-6	NA	TGTGCCAGCAGCGACCGCCAGGGGATTGCCAATTCACCCCTCCACTTT	CASSDRQGIANSPLHF
TRBD1	TRBV5-6	TRBJ2-7	NA	TGTGCCAGCAGGGCCGGGACAGGGGGCGGCGAGCAGTACTTC	CASRAGTGGGEQYF
TRBD2	TRBV9	TRBJ2-2	NA	TGTGCCAGTCGGGCGGGGGGCCGCACCGGGGAGCTGTTTTTT	CASRAGGRTGELFF
NA	TRBV4-1	TRBJ2-4	few	TGCGCCAGCAGCCAAGGGGGACTAGCCAAAAACATTCAGTACTTC	CASSQGGLAKNIQYF
NA	TRBV4-3	TRBJ2-1	few	TGCGCCAGCAGCCAAGACAGCGGTATTTACAATGAGCAGTTCTTC	CASSQDSGIYNEQFF
NA	TRBV4-2	TRBJ1-6	NA	TGTGCCAGCAGCCAAGAAACGGGGCTTTCCTATAATTCACCCCTCCACTTT	CASSQETGLSYNSPLHF
NA	TRBV30	TRBJ1-2	NA	TGTGCCTGGAGTGTTACAGGGAGCCGGAGTTATGGCTACACCTTC	CAWSVTGSRSYGYTF
NA	TRBV5-1	TRBJ1-3	few	TGCGCCAGCACCCTGGAGGGTGTTCTCTCTGGAAACACCATATATTTT	CASTLEGVLSGNTIYF
NA	TRBV6-5	TRBJ2-3	NA	TGTGCCAGCAGTTACCGTGGCTCGCGAGATACGCAGTATTTT	CASSYRGSRDTQYF
NA	TRBV11-2	TRBJ1-1	NA	TGTGCCAGCATCCCTATGAAGGAAGGGGGTTTAGCGGACACTGAAGCTTTCTTT	CASIPMKEGGLADTEAFF
NA	TRBV6-4	TRBJ2-1	NA	TGTGCCAGCAGTGACGCGACTTGGGGGGGCGAAAGTAGGGGCAATGAGCAGTTCTTC	CASSDATWGGESRGNEQFF
TRBD1	TRBV19	TRBJ1-1	NA	TGTGCCAGTAGTATAGTCGCCGGGACAGGGTGGACTGAAGCTTTCTTT	CASSIVAGTGWTEAFF
NA	TRBV18	TRBJ1-5	NA	TGTGCCAGCTCACCGCAGTACAATCAGCCCCAGCATTTT	CASSPQYNQPQHF